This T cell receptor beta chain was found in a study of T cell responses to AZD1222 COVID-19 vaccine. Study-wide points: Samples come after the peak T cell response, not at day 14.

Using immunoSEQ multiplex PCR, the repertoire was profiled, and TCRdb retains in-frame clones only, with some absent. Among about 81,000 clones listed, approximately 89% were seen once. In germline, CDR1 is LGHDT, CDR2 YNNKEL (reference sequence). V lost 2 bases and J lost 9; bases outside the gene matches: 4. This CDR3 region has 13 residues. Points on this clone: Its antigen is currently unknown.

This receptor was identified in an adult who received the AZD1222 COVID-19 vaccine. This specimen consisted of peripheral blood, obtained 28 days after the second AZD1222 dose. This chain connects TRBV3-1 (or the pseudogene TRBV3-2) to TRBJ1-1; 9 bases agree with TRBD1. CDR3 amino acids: CASSQMTGGKAFF. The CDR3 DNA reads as TGTGCCAGCAGCCAAATGACAGGGGGGAAAGCTTTCTTT.